The 12 T cell receptor beta chains presented below share a single source sample, sequenced in a study of blood T cells in healthy people across ages. The authors ran a second PCR of roughly 6 to 12 cycles using a sample-barcoded 5' primer and a J-beta primer mix. One entry per CDR3 protein results from TCRdb running MiXCR on the 5' RACE reads. In the table there are over 950,000 distinct CDR3 sequences, under 40% of which are singletons. Sequencing used blood. These receptors were collected from a man aged 18 to 30 in good health.

This chain joins TRBV27 and TRBJ2-5; the D gene could be TRBD1 or TRBD2 (6 bases each). The CDR3 has 16 amino acids. Trimming stripped 0 bases from V and 11 bases from J, with 22 bases between. CDR1 and CDR2 (germline): MNHEY, SMNVEV (reference sequence). In DNA form, the CDR3 reads TGTGCCAGCAGTTTATCCTGGAGGGGGTCCTACAATGAGCAGTACTTC. This codes for CASSLSWRGSYNEQYF.

A note on this clonotype: The germline gene is not matched at one end of the junction; a read error may be the cause. The chain couples TRBV6-2 or TRBV6-3 to TRBJ1-2; no clear D. The germline gives CDR1 MNHEY, CDR2 SVGEGT. The CDR3 runs to 11 residues. DNA of the CDR3: TGTACCAGCAGTACGGGCTATGGCTACACCTTC. This encodes CTSSTGYGYTF.

This clonotype was seen only a few times. The chain links TRBV7-2 to TRBJ1-1; D unresolved. The CDR3 runs 14 residues. Germline loops: CDR1 SGHTA, CDR2 FQGNSA. With 7 bases removed from V and 1 base from J, the gap between germline ends came to 13 bases. The CDR3 DNA sequence: TGTGCCAGCAACCAGCCCGCAGAGAACACTGAAGCTTTCTTT. The encoded protein is CASNQPAENTEAFF.

The J gene is TRBJ1-1, the V gene TRBV3-1; 7 nucleotides align to TRBD1. Germline CDR1 LGHDT, CDR2 YNNKEL (reference sequence). There are 14 residues in the CDR3. With V trimmed by 5 bases and J by 4 bases, 7 bases remained unmatched. The CDR3 DNA reads as TGTGCCAGCAGCTCCCCGACAGGGCTCACTGAAGCTTTCTTT. Translation gives CASSSPTGLTEAFF.

V usage is TRBV6-1 and J usage is TRBJ2-1; 7 bases are a match to TRBD1. V was pared by 6 bases and J by 1 base, with 3 bases of the junction left unmatched. The germline CDR1 and CDR2 sequences are MNHNS and SASEGT. This CDR3 is built from 14 residues. The DNA for the CDR3 is TGTGCCAGCAGAGAACAGGGGTCCTACAATGAGCAGTTCTTC. Amino acids: CASREQGSYNEQFF.

V is TRBV7-2 and J is TRBJ2-2; 8 nucleotides agree with TRBD2. The CDR3 sequence is 18 residues long. V lost 6 bases, J lost 2 bases, and 14 bases stayed unmatched. From germline, CDR1 is SGHTA and CDR2 FQGNSA. CDR3 in amino acids: CASSPPLGSGINTGELFF. The CDR3 nucleotides are TGTGCCAGCAGTCCACCGTTGGGTAGCGGGATCAACACCGGGGAGCTGTTTTTT.

This clonotype was found a few times. This chain connects TRBV29-1 to TRBJ2-1; no clear D gene. Germline CDR1 and CDR2: SQVTM and ANQGSEA. The CDR3 runs to 14 residues. V lost 3 bases and J lost 7, with 16 bases in between. The CDR3 DNA reads as TGCAGCGTTGAGGACCCCAGAGGTTTTAATGAGCAGTTCTTC. Translating gives CSVEDPRGFNEQFF.

There are many counts of this clonotype. This chain joins TRBV6-6 and TRBJ1-2; D is ambiguous. Germline V gene lookup returns CDR1 MNHNY and CDR2 SVGAGI (reference sequence). V was shortened by 2 bases and J by 4 bases, with 5 bases between the two germline ends. The CDR3 is 12 amino acids. Here the CDR3 reads CASSYELYGYTF. DNA for the CDR3: TGTGCCAGCAGTTACGAACTCTATGGCTACACCTTC.

In this sample, this clonotype turned up many times. V and J are TRBV7-2 and TRBJ1-2; D may be TRBD1 (5 bases). In germline, CDR1 is SGHTA, CDR2 FQGNSA. V was cut by 5 bases and J by 4 bases, with 8 bases left in between. This CDR3 region has 12 residues. CDR3 protein: CASSHDSYGYTF. The CDR3 region has the DNA TGTGCCAGCAGCCACGACAGCTATGGCTACACCTTC. Full variable domain (remainder filled in from reference TRBV7-2 and TRBJ1-2): GAGVSQSPSNKVTEKGKDVELRCDPISGHTALYWYRQSLGQGLEFLIYFQGNSAPDKSGLPSDRFSAERTGGSVSTLTIQRTQQEDSAVYLCASSHDSYGYTFGSGTRLTVV.

The gene calls are TRBV4-3 and TRBJ2-7; D possibly corresponds to TRBD1 (5 bases). Matching the DNA end better, TRBJ2-5 makes the J call doubtful. Germline V gene lookup returns CDR1 LGHNA and CDR2 YSLEER. CDR3 length: 14 residues. The DNA for the CDR3 is TGCGCCAGCAGCCATTTAAGGGGTGGGGAGACCCAGTACTTC. Translated, it gives CASSHLRGGETQYF.

V gene TRBV5-1 combines with J gene TRBJ2-7, with D unclear. The J call may not be correct, given that the DNA end is closer to TRBJ2-5. CDR1 and CDR2 (germline): SGHRS, YFSETQ. There are 14 residues in the CDR3. This CDR3 is CASSLATREETQYF. Written as DNA, the CDR3 is TGCGCCAGCAGCTTGGCGACGCGCGAAGAGACCCAGTACTTC.

The rearrangement uses TRBV12-3 or TRBV12-4 and TRBJ2-3; D possibly corresponds to TRBD1 (6 bases). CDR3 size: 14 residues. Trimming took 4 bases from V and 5 from J, leaving 13 bases between them. CDR3 region: CASSSPGQIDTQYF. The DNA of the CDR3 is TGTGCCAGCAGTTCGCCCGGACAGATAGATACGCAGTATTTT.